These 8 T cell receptor beta chains came from one sample sequenced in a study of cytomegalovirus exposure and HLA in healthy donors. The PCR ran on 60 Vbeta and 13 Jbeta primers. The table came from immunoSEQ multiplex PCR; TCRdb's copy has only in-frame clones and leaves some out. The sample has roughly 190,000 clones, 80% to 85% seen once. Material: PBMCs. The receptor set was obtained from a man aged 35-49 years in good health and CMV-seropositive.

The chain is built from TRBV9 and TRBJ2-7; 8 nucleotides line up with TRBD2. With 3 bases clipped from V and 5 bases from J, the junction kept 16 bases outside the gene matches. The CDR3 consists of 17 residues. Germline V lookup: CDR1 SGDLS, CDR2 YYNGEE. CDR3 nucleotide sequence: TGTGCCAGCAGCGCCGTCGGGGGGGACCCCCGGTTAGACGAGCAGTACTTC. It encodes CASSAVGGDPRLDEQYF. Looking up the rest from reference TRBV9 and TRBJ2-7 gives the full variable domain: DSGVTQTPKHLITATGQRVTLRCSPRSGDLSVYWYQQSLDQGLQFLIQYYNGEERAKGNILERFSAQQFPDLHSELNLSSLELGDSALYFCASSAVGGDPRLDEQYFGPGTRLTVT.

V and J are TRBV5-1 and TRBJ2-7; weak D call: TRBD1 (6 bases). The V gene lost 4 bases and the J gene lost 4 bases, with 15 bases spanning the gap. CDR1 is SGHRS, CDR2 YFSETQ, per germline. The CDR3 length is 14 residues. The CDR3 nucleotides are TGCGCCAGCAGCGTACGACCTCAGGGGTACGAGCAGTACTTC. It codes for CASSVRPQGYEQYF.

The CDR3: CASNPIPSTSGYEQYF. CDR3 DNA: TGTGCCAGCAACCCAATCCCGTCGACTAGCGGGTACGAGCAGTACTTC. The rearrangement joins TRBV7-9 to TRBJ2-7, with 10 bases that match TRBD2. The CDR3 covers 16 residues. After removal of 7 bases from V and 4 bases from J, the junction contained 13 bases not matched to a gene. The V gene's germline CDR1 is SEHNR and CDR2 FQNEAQ (reference sequence).

In DNA form, the CDR3 reads TGTGCCAGCTCACCAGGGAGACCAAATTCACCCCTCCACTTT. This sequence encodes CASSPGRPNSPLHF. The gene calls are TRBV18 and TRBJ1-6, with no clear D. Germline CDR1 KGHSH, CDR2 LQKENI. The V and J ends lost 2 bases and 7 bases respectively, with 9 bases between them. This CDR3 contains 14 residues.

This clone was observed a few times. The chain uses TRBV4-1 and TRBJ2-7; 7 bases agree with TRBD2. The V gene end was trimmed by 4 bases and the J gene end by 2 bases; junction bases not matched to a gene: 5. This CDR3 is 14 amino acids long. Germline V lookup: CDR1 MGHRA, CDR2 YSYEKL. CDR3 in amino acids: CASSRTGGTYEQYF. CDR3 bases: TGCGCCAGCAGCCGGACGGGGGGAACCTACGAGCAGTACTTC.

The chain carries TRBV30 and TRBJ2-2; D possibly corresponds to TRBD1 (6 bases). The CDR3 is 14 residues long. V lost 5 bases, J lost 5 bases, and 15 bases lay in between. From germline, CDR1 is GTSNPN and CDR2 SVGIG (reference sequence). The CDR3 sequence: CAWRDTVSTGELFF. CDR3 DNA: TGTGCCTGGCGGGACACCGTTTCTACCGGGGAGCTGTTTTTT.

Here the CDR3 reads CASSIVPGNSNQPQHF. The CDR3, as DNA: TGTGCCAGTAGTATAGTACCGGGGAATAGCAATCAGCCCCAGCATTTT. The chain employs TRBV19 and TRBJ1-5; D not certain. The CDR3 has 16 amino acids. The germline gives CDR1 LNHDA, CDR2 SQIVND (reference sequence). V was pared by 1 base and J by 0 bases, with 10 bases between.

The chain combines TRBV25-1 with TRBJ2-3, with 9 bases aligning to TRBD1. V lost 9 bases and J lost 5; bases outside the gene matches: 9. Germline loops: CDR1 MGHDK, CDR2 SYGVNS. This CDR3 region has 14 residues. CDR3 amino acids: CASSLGTGRDTQYF. The DNA for the CDR3 is TGTGCCAGTTCCTTGGGGACAGGGAGAGATACGCAGTATTTT.